These 32 T cell receptor beta chains were all obtained from the same sample, sequenced in a study of T cell changes during pregnancy in multiple sclerosis. Data came from immunoSEQ multiplex PCR; TCRdb stores just in-frame clones and leaves some out. The data contain 50,000 to 65,000 clones, more than 85% of them seen just once; the ten biggest clones take up around 0.4%. Sample: CD4+ T cells from peripheral blood mononuclear cells, taken in the third trimester of pregnancy. The receptors derive from a female donor with multiple sclerosis, enrolled in a pregnancy study.

The chain combines TRBV10-3 with TRBJ2-1; 14 positions match TRBD2. The germline V gene encodes CDR1 ENHRY and CDR2 SYGVKD. V shed 4 bases and J 8 bases; nucleotides not matched to a gene: 7. The CDR3 consists of 16 residues. The CDR3 sequence is CAISVGGTSGSYEQFF. The DNA for the CDR3 is TGTGCCATCAGTGTAGGGGGGACTAGCGGGAGCTATGAGCAGTTCTTC.

This sequence joins TRBV6-1 and TRBJ1-3; 8 bases match TRBD1. CDR3 length: 14 amino acids. Germline V lookup: CDR1 MNHNS, CDR2 SASEGT. Unmatched junction bases numbered 2, after V lost 2 bases and J lost 5 bases. The CDR3 is CASSERDRRNTIYF. CDR3 DNA: TGTGCCAGCAGTGAAAGGGACAGGAGAAACACCATATATTTT.

This chain connects TRBV18 to TRBJ1-5; 9 bases line up with TRBD1. CDR3 length: 15 amino acids. Trimming took 5 bases from V and 7 from J; bases not matched to a gene: 9. Per the germline V gene, CDR1 is KGHSH and CDR2 is LQKENI. The CDR3 loop is CASSGSGTGNQPQHF. DNA of the CDR3: TGTGCCAGCTCAGGATCCGGGACAGGGAACCAGCCCCAGCATTTT.

This clone was seen only once. The chain has TRBV27 and TRBJ1-5, with 8 bases aligning to TRBD1. Trimming cost V 7 bases and J 6 bases; bases outside gene matches: 5. The CDR3 covers 13 residues. CDR1 is MNHEY and CDR2 is SMNVEV in the germline V gene (reference sequence). The CDR3 loop is CASTDRGGQPQHF. The CDR3 DNA sequence: TGTGCCAGCACCGACAGGGGAGGTCAGCCCCAGCATTTT.

This clone was observed once. V and J are TRBV5-1 and TRBJ1-4; D is possibly TRBD1 (5 bases). The CDR3 spans 14 residues. Germline V gene data show CDR1 as SGHRS and CDR2 as YFSETQ. Between the trimmed V and J ends, which lost 3 bases and 1 base, there was a span of 7 bases. The CDR3 here is CASSSGQTNEKLFF. The CDR3 coding sequence is TGCGCCAGCAGCTCAGGGCAAACTAATGAAAAACTGTTTTTT.

The chain uses TRBV4-3 and TRBJ2-7; 8 bases match TRBD1. V shed 3 bases, J shed 5 bases, and the junction held 9 bases outside the gene matches. Germline CDR1 reads LGHNA; CDR2 reads YSLEER. The CDR3 is 15 amino acids. The CDR3 reads CASSQRFGQGHEQYF. The CDR3 DNA is TGCGCCAGCAGCCAGCGTTTCGGACAGGGACACGAGCAGTACTTC.

CDR3 sequence (DNA): TGTGCCAGCAGTGGACAGGGGGTCAACTATGGCTACACCTTC. Its translation: CASSGQGVNYGYTF. This rearrangement joins TRBV6-5 to TRBJ1-2; 10 bases map to TRBD1. The junction had 2 bases not matched to a gene; V was cut back by 5 bases and J by 2 bases. CDR3 size: 14 residues. Germline V CDR1 and CDR2: MNHEY, SVGAGI.

V usage is TRBV7-9 and J usage is TRBJ2-1; TRBD2 aligns across 14 bases. V shed 1 base and J 9 bases; nucleotides not matched to a gene: 8. Germline CDR1 is SEHNR and CDR2 is FQNEAQ (reference sequence). The CDR3 length is 17 residues. CDR3 nucleotides: TGTGCCAGCAGCTTAGGGGCCGGACTAGCGGGAGGTGGTGAGCAGTTCTTC. Translation gives CASSLGAGLAGGGEQFF.

The chain employs TRBV6-4 and TRBJ2-1; D is possibly TRBD1 (5 bases). V was cut by 6 bases and J by 8 bases, with 14 bases left in between. The germline CDR1 and CDR2 sequences are MRHNA and SNTAGT. The CDR3 spans 13 residues. CDR3 coding DNA: TGTGCCAGCAGCTTACAGGAGCAGGATGAGCAGTTCTTC. Protein: CASSLQEQDEQFF.

This chain links TRBV29-1 with TRBJ2-1; unclear D gene. Trimming shortened V by 3 bases and J by 8 bases, and 14 bases separated the two germline ends. CDR1 and CDR2 (germline): SQVTM, ANQGSEA. The CDR3 is 13 residues long. The CDR3 sequence: CSVDEEAWDEQFF. The CDR3, as DNA: TGCAGCGTTGACGAAGAGGCGTGGGATGAGCAGTTCTTC.

This clone is a singleton in its sample. V gene TRBV18 combines with J gene TRBJ2-7; 8 nucleotides agree with TRBD1. The V gene's germline CDR1 is KGHSH and CDR2 LQKENI. Trimming took 6 bases from V and 2 from J; bases not matched to a gene: 12. CDR3 length: 16 residues. This chain's CDR3 is CASSGTGGTMAYEQYF. The CDR3 nucleotides read TGTGCCAGCTCGGGGACAGGAGGAACCATGGCCTACGAGCAGTACTTC.

The genes are TRBV9 and TRBJ1-1; TRBD1 matches 10 bases. V lost 3 bases and J lost 4; bases outside the gene matches: 3. The CDR3 loop spans 14 amino acids. Per germline, CDR1 SGDLS and CDR2 YYNGEE. In DNA form, the CDR3 reads TGTGCCAGCAGCGCGGGACAGGGGAGCACTGAAGCTTTCTTT. It specifies CASSAGQGSTEAFF.

The chain couples TRBV5-1 to TRBJ2-1, with 9 bases identical to TRBD1. V shed 0 bases and J 6 bases; nucleotides not matched to a gene: 4. CDR3 size: 15 residues. The germline gives CDR1 SGHRS, CDR2 YFSETQ. The CDR3 spells CASSLVGTGSNEQFF. The CDR3 bases are TGCGCCAGCAGCTTGGTAGGGACAGGGAGCAATGAGCAGTTCTTC.

In this sample, this clone turned up a few times. The rearrangement joins TRBV11-2 to TRBJ1-6, with D possibly TRBD1 on 6 matching bases. V was trimmed by 1 base and J by 8 bases, leaving 9 bases between them. CDR3 length: 14 residues. Germline V CDR1 and CDR2: SGHAT, FQNNGV. In DNA form, the CDR3 reads TGTGCCAGCAGCTTAGCACAGGGTTATTCACCCCTCCACTTT. Its translation: CASSLAQGYSPLHF.

V usage is TRBV5-1 and J usage is TRBJ1-4; D remains ambiguous. V was shortened by 4 bases and J by 3 bases, with 13 bases between the two germline ends. The CDR3 runs to 15 residues. CDR1 is SGHRS, CDR2 YFSETQ, per germline. The CDR3 loop is CASSLRHEPNEKLFF. DNA of the CDR3: TGCGCCAGCAGCCTAAGACACGAACCTAATGAAAAACTGTTTTTT.

The CDR3 coding sequence is TGTGCCAGCAGTTCTGCGGGAGGGTACAATGAGCAGTTCTTC. This sequence encodes CASSSAGGYNEQFF. The chain uses TRBV28 and TRBJ2-1; 9 nucleotides match TRBD2. The germline V gene encodes CDR1 MDHEN and CDR2 SYDVKM. The CDR3 runs 14 residues. The V and J ends lost 4 bases and 4 bases, in that order; junction bases with no gene match: 2. The full variable domain, rest sourced from reference TRBV28 and TRBJ2-1, is DVKVTQSSRYLVKRTGEKVFLECVQDMDHENMFWYRQDPGLGLRLIYFSYDVKMKEKGDIPEGYSVSREKKERFSLILESASTNQTSMYLCASSSAGGYNEQFFGPGTRLTVL.

This clone was seen only once. V gene TRBV5-6 combines with J gene TRBJ1-4, with D perhaps matching TRBD1 (6 bases). Germline CDR1 reads SGHDT; CDR2 reads YYEEEE. The CDR3 totals 16 residues. V was clipped by 0 bases and J by 10 bases, with 19 bases between them. The CDR3 protein is CASSLAGGAKSGKLFF. The CDR3 nucleotides read TGTGCCAGCAGCTTGGCGGGGGGCGCGAAAAGTGGAAAACTGTTTTTT. Drawing the rest from reference TRBV5-6 and TRBJ1-4, the complete variable domain is DAGVTQSPTHLIKTRGQQVTLRCSPKSGHDTVSWYQQALGQGPQFIFQYYEEEERQRGNFPDRFSGHQFPNYSSELNVNALLLGDSALYLCASSLAGGAKSGKLFFGSGTQLSVL.

The genes are TRBV6-1 and TRBJ2-5; D gene uncertain. Deletions cut 1 base from V and 4 bases from J, with 10 bases between. In germline, CDR1 is MNHNS, CDR2 SASEGT. The CDR3 is 14 amino acids. CDR3 sequence (DNA): TGTGCCAGCAGTGAAGGAGCTGGAGTAGAGACCCAGTACTTC. As protein: CASSEGAGVETQYF.

The chain carries TRBV6-1 and TRBJ1-2; the match to TRBD1 covers 7 bases. Germline V CDR1 and CDR2: MNHNS, SASEGT. Trimming took 4 bases from V and 1 from J; bases not matched to a gene: 15. This CDR3 comprises 18 residues. The chain's CDR3 is CASSVFIFRDRLNYGYTF. The DNA of the CDR3 is TGTGCCAGCAGTGTTTTCATCTTCCGGGACAGACTTAACTATGGCTACACCTTC.

The rearrangement joins TRBV6-1 to TRBJ2-2, with TRBD2 matching over 10 bases. CDR1 and CDR2 from the germline V gene are MNHNS and SASEGT. The V and J ends lost 7 bases and 4 bases, in that order; junction bases with no gene match: 6. The CDR3 extends over 15 amino acids. The CDR3 region has the DNA TGTGCCAGCAAGAGACTAGCGGGCCCCACCGGGGAGCTGTTTTTT. It specifies CASKRLAGPTGELFF.

The gene calls are TRBV4-3 and TRBJ1-2; D perhaps matches TRBD1 (5 bases). CDR1 is LGHNA and CDR2 is YSLEER in the germline V gene. Between the trimmed V and J ends, which lost 3 bases and 0 bases, there was a span of 14 bases. This CDR3 contains 16 residues. The CDR3: CASSQGDSAPNYGYTF. CDR3 DNA sequence: TGCGCCAGCAGCCAGGGTGACAGCGCACCTAACTATGGCTACACCTTC.

The chain is built from TRBV5-1 and TRBJ2-3; D not resolved. Germline values: CDR1 SGHRS, CDR2 YFSETQ. There are 15 residues in the CDR3. V lost 2 bases and J lost 0, with 10 bases in between. The CDR3: CASSFGQKSTDTQYF. CDR3 nucleotides: TGCGCCAGCAGCTTTGGGCAAAAAAGCACAGATACGCAGTATTTT. Drawing the rest from reference TRBV5-1 and TRBJ2-3, the complete variable domain is KAGVTQTPRYLIKTRGQQVTLSCSPISGHRSVSWYQQTPGQGLQFLFEYFSETQRNKGNFPGRFSGRQFSNSRSEMNVSTLELGDSALYLCASSFGQKSTDTQYFGPGTRLTVL.

The chain combines TRBV5-6 with TRBJ2-3; 10 bases line up with TRBD2. The CDR3 is 19 amino acids. The V and J ends lost 5 bases and 2 bases, in that order; junction bases with no gene match: 17. Germline V lookup: CDR1 SGHDT, CDR2 YYEEEE. CDR3 sequence reads: CASSPYFERGGLITDTQYF. The CDR3 DNA reads TGTGCCAGCAGTCCCTACTTTGAGCGGGGGGGCTTAATCACAGATACGCAGTATTTT.

This chain connects TRBV5-1 to TRBJ2-7, with unresolved D. Trimming shortened V by 4 bases and J by 0 bases, and 8 bases separated the two germline ends. The CDR3 spans 13 residues. Germline V gene data show CDR1 as SGHRS and CDR2 as YFSETQ. In nucleotides, the CDR3 is TGCGCCAGCAGCACGGGTGCCTCCTACGAGCAGTACTTC. Encoded protein: CASSTGASYEQYF.

CDR3 sequence reads: CASSYGSGETQYF. In DNA form, the CDR3 reads TGTGCCAGTAGTTACGGGAGCGGAGAGACCCAGTACTTC. This sequence joins TRBV19 and TRBJ2-5, with D possibly being TRBD2 (6 bases). Germline CDR1 reads LNHDA; CDR2 reads SQIVND (reference sequence). This CDR3 has 13 amino acids. The germline V and J ends were trimmed by 5 bases and 4 bases, with 11 bases remaining between them.

The gene calls are TRBV10-3 and TRBJ1-1; tentatively, D is TRBD1 (6 bases). CDR3 length: 13 amino acids. Germline V gives CDR1 ENHRY, CDR2 SYGVKD. Trimming removed 6 bases from V and 6 bases from J, with 14 bases in between. CDR3 residues: CAISDTRQAEAFF. CDR3 nucleotide sequence: TGTGCCATCAGCGATACTCGACAGGCTGAAGCTTTCTTT.

This chain joins TRBV9 and TRBJ1-3; D may be TRBD1 (5 bases). Germline loops: CDR1 SGDLS, CDR2 YYNGEE. CDR3 length: 17 amino acids. V lost 3 bases and J 2 bases, leaving 18 bases between the germline ends. The CDR3 here is CASSAGSGGFTGNTIYF. The CDR3 DNA reads TGTGCCAGCAGCGCTGGGTCGGGGGGGTTTACTGGAAACACCATATATTTT.

The chain carries TRBV6-1 and TRBJ2-5; D not resolved. CDR1 is MNHNS, CDR2 SASEGT, per germline. This CDR3 comprises 13 residues. Trimming removed 4 bases at V and 1 base at J, with 7 bases between. This CDR3 reads CASSGHPQETQYF. For the CDR3, the DNA is TGTGCCAGCAGTGGACACCCCCAAGAGACCCAGTACTTC.

V gene TRBV9 combines with J gene TRBJ2-5, with TRBD2 matching 10 bases. The CDR3 loop spans 16 amino acids. Germline-derived CDR1 and CDR2 are SGDLS and YYNGEE. V was pared by 4 bases and J by 5 bases, with 11 bases of the junction left unmatched. CDR3 sequence reads: CASSPWGSGGSETQYF. In DNA, the CDR3 is TGTGCCAGCAGCCCCTGGGGTAGCGGGGGGTCTGAGACCCAGTACTTC.

The chain couples TRBV21-1 to TRBJ2-3; TRBD1, the table's D call, was not compared with the DNA. TRBV21-1 is termed a pseudogene. The CDR3 length is 15 residues. The CDR3 nucleotides are TGTGCCAGCAGCAAAGATAGGGGGCAGACAGATACGCAGTATTTT. Protein sequence: CASSKDRGQTDTQYF.

The CDR3 bases are TGTGCCAGCTCCCCGTCTGAGGGAGGGGAGACCCAGTACTTC. Its protein is CASSPSEGGETQYF. The rearrangement uses TRBV18 and TRBJ2-5, with 7 bases matching TRBD2. The length of the CDR3 is 14 residues. In germline, CDR1 is KGHSH, CDR2 LQKENI. The V segment lost 6 bases and the J segment 5 bases; nucleotides outside the gene matches: 9.

The V call is TRBV5-1, the J call TRBJ2-5; 7 bases line up with TRBD1. The J segment lost 5 bases and the V segment lost 4 bases, leaving 8 bases of the junction unmatched. CDR3 length: 14 residues. Per germline, CDR1 SGHRS and CDR2 YFSETQ. The CDR3 spells CASSLQGTYETQYF. CDR3 nucleotides: TGCGCCAGCAGCCTACAGGGGACCTATGAGACCCAGTACTTC.